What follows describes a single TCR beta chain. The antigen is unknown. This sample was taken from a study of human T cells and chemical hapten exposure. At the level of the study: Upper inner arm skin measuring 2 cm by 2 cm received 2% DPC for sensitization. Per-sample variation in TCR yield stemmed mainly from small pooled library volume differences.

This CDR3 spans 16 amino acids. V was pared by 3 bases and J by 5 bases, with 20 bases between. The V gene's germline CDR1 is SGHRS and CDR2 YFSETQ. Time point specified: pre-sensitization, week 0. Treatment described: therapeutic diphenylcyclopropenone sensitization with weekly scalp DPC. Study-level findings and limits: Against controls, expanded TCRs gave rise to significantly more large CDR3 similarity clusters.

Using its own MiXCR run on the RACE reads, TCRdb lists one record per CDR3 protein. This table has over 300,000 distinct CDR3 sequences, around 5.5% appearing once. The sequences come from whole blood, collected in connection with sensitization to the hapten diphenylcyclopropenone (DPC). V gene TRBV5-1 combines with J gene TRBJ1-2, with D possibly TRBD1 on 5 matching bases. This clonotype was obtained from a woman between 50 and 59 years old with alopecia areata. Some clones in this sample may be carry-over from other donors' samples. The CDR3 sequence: CASSSRQSRYGYGYTF. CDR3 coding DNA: TGCGCCAGCAGCTCAAGACAGTCTCGCTATGGTTATGGCTACACCTTC. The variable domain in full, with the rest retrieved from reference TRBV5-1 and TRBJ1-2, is KAGVTQTPRYLIKTRGQQVTLSCSPISGHRSVSWYQQTPGQGLQFLFEYFSETQRNKGNFPGRFSGRQFSNSRSEMNVSTLELGDSALYLCASSSRQSRYGYGYTFGSGTRLTVV.